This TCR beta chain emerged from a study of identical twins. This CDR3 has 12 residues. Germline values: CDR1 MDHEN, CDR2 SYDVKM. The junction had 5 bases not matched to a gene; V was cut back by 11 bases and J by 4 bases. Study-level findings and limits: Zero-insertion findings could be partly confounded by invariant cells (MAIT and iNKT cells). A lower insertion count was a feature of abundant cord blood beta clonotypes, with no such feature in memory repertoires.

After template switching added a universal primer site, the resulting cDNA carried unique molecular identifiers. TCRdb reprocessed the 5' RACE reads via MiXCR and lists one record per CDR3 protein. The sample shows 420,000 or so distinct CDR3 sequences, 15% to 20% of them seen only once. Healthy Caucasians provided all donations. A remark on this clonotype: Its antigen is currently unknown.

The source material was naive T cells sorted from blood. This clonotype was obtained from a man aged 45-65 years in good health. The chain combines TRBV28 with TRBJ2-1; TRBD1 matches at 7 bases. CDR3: CAAGTAYNEQFF. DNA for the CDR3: TGTGCCGCCGGGACAGCATACAATGAGCAGTTCTTC.